This T cell receptor (beta chain) was retrieved from a study of shared clonotypes between healthy human individuals. Study-wide points: Depth of sequencing was expected to influence donor clonotype sharing.

In the naive CD8 group, cells lacked CD45RO and were positively selected for CCR7, so terminally differentiated effector memory CD45RA+ cells were left out. A note on this clone: Its cognate antigen is unknown.

Germline CDR1 and CDR2: SGHRS and YFSETQ. The V gene end was trimmed by 0 bases and the J gene end by 4 bases; junction bases not matched to a gene: 4. CDR3 size: 15 residues. Samples underwent the assay at deep level. Profiled with immunoSEQ multiplex PCR; TCRdb holds only in-frame clones, not every one. The data contain hundreds of thousands of clones, roughly 95% of them seen just once; the ten biggest clones take up about 0.11%. This sequence originates from a woman aged 25 to 39 in good health. The sequenced material came from naive CD8+ T cells sorted from blood. The chain combines TRBV5-1 with TRBJ1-1, with 9 bases lining up with TRBD1. The CDR3 loop is CASSLEGTGFTEAFF. The CDR3 nucleotides read TGCGCCAGCAGCTTGGAGGGGACAGGGTTCACTGAAGCTTTCTTT.